Shown below are 18 T cell receptor beta chains from a single sample sequenced in a study of control samples from healthy donors and cancer patients. The data were produced by immunoSEQ multiplex PCR, yet TCRdb's version contains in-frame clones alone and is incomplete. The data show more than 70,000 clones, 94% seen once. Sequences were obtained from blood. Receptor source: a woman under 40 in good health.

The rearrangement uses TRBV3-1 (or the pseudogene TRBV3-2) and TRBJ1-1; D unresolved. V dropped 1 base and J dropped 1 base, with 10 bases sitting between them. The CDR3 spans 15 residues. The germline gives CDR1 LGHDT, CDR2 YNNKEL (reference sequence). As DNA, the CDR3 is TGTGCCAGCAGCCAAGCGTCAACGGGGAACACTGAAGCTTTCTTT. It specifies CASSQASTGNTEAFF.

The rearrangement joins TRBV27 to TRBJ2-2; D remains unclear. This CDR3 is built from 14 residues. Germline values: CDR1 MNHEY, CDR2 SMNVEV (reference sequence). Trimming took 3 bases from V and 1 from J, leaving 6 bases between them. The CDR3 DNA follows: TGTGCCAGCAGTTTTTGGCTGAACACCGGGGAGCTGTTTTTT. Protein sequence: CASSFWLNTGELFF.

The chain couples TRBV12-3 or TRBV12-4 to TRBJ2-1, with TRBD2 matching over 13 bases. This CDR3 has 12 residues. V was pared by 4 bases and J by 16 bases, with 4 bases of the junction left unmatched. The CDR3 is CASSSGLAGKFF. The CDR3, as DNA: TGTGCCAGCAGTTCGGGACTAGCGGGGAAATTCTTC.

The rearrangement links TRBV11-3 to TRBJ2-3, with D possibly matching TRBD1 (5 bases). Trimming left V 5 bases short and J 5 bases short, with 17 bases between. Germline V gene lookup returns CDR1 SGHNT and CDR2 YENEEA. The CDR3 has 15 residues. CDR3 sequence (DNA): TGTGCCAGCAGCCGTCTCTCTGGGGCCGTAGATACGCAGTATTTT. It specifies CASSRLSGAVDTQYF. Looking up the rest from reference TRBV11-3 and TRBJ2-3 gives the full variable domain: EAGVVQSPRYKIIEKKQPVAFWCNPISGHNTLYWYLQNLGQGPELLIRYENEEAVDDSQLPKDRFSAERLKGVDSTLKIQPAELGDSAVYLCASSRLSGAVDTQYFGPGTRLTVL.

J is TRBJ1-4 and V is TRBV7-2, with D perhaps matching TRBD1 (5 bases). The CDR3 contains 12 residues. V dropped 6 bases and J dropped 11 bases, with 13 bases sitting between them. Germline CDR1 and CDR2: SGHTA and FQGNSA. CDR3 sequence reads: CASSGAAGKLFF. In nucleotides, the CDR3 is TGTGCCAGCAGTGGGGCGGCCGGGAAACTGTTTTTT.

This clone was seen only once. The chain uses TRBV27 and TRBJ1-1; 10 nucleotides line up with TRBD1. The V gene end was trimmed by 6 bases and the J gene end by 12 bases; junction bases not matched to a gene: 7. The CDR3 runs to 12 residues. CDR1 is MNHEY and CDR2 is SMNVEV in the germline V gene (reference sequence). This CDR3 is CASSRQGARTFF. The CDR3 bases are TGTGCCAGCAGCCGACAGGGGGCGCGGACTTTCTTT.

Points on this clone: A junction end diverges from the germline sequence, so it may reflect a read error. The V gene is TRBV12-5, the J gene TRBJ2-5; 8 nucleotides match TRBD2. The CDR3 is made up of 18 amino acids. The germline V gene has CDR1 LGHNT and CDR2 FRNRAP. Here the CDR3 reads CACGLVRRGGRGGETQYF. In nucleotides, the CDR3 is TGTGCTTGTGGTTTGGTACGACGCGGGGGCCGGGGGGGGGAGACCCAGTACTTC.

The rearrangement joins TRBV19 to TRBJ1-4; TRBD1 aligns across 9 bases. CDR3 length: 15 amino acids. Germline assignment: CDR1 LNHDA and CDR2 SQIVND (reference sequence). V dropped 6 bases and J dropped 6; count of bases not matched to a gene: 8. Here the CDR3 DNA reads TGTGCCAGTAGGCTATACAGGGGGCCTGATGAAAAACTGTTTTTT. Amino acid sequence: CASRLYRGPDEKLFF.

There are a few counts of this clone. The rearrangement links TRBV6-1 to TRBJ2-7, with D uncertain. The CDR3 covers 18 residues. CDR1 is MNHNS and CDR2 is SASEGT in the germline V gene. Between the trimmed V and J ends, which lost 2 bases and 1 base, there was a span of 21 bases. CDR3 residues: CASSELPPSVRASYEQYF. In DNA form, the CDR3 reads TGTGCCAGCAGTGAACTTCCTCCTTCAGTGAGAGCGTCCTACGAGCAGTACTTC.

This chain connects TRBV18 to TRBJ1-1, with 9 bases aligning to TRBD1. Per germline, CDR1 KGHSH and CDR2 LQKENI. With V trimmed by 4 bases and J by 3 bases, 9 bases remained unmatched. There are 16 residues in the CDR3. CDR3 loop: CASSQSRDREDTEAFF. CDR3 DNA sequence: TGTGCCAGCTCACAGTCTCGGGACAGGGAGGACACTGAAGCTTTCTTT.

V gene TRBV4-2 combines with J gene TRBJ1-4; the D gene is possibly TRBD1 (5 bases). This CDR3 spans 16 amino acids. Trimming took off 1 base at V and 0 bases at J, with 9 bases between the two ends. Per germline, CDR1 LGHNA and CDR2 YNFKEQ. In DNA, the CDR3 is TGTGCCAGCAGCCAAGCTGCGACAGCAACTAATGAAAAACTGTTTTTT. This translates into CASSQAATATNEKLFF.

The chain recombines TRBV24-1 with TRBJ2-5; TRBD1 is a possible D gene (6 bases). There are 15 residues in the CDR3. From germline, CDR1 is KGHDR and CDR2 SFDVKD. V was cut by 4 bases and J by 0 bases, with 11 bases left in between. The CDR3 DNA follows: TGTGCCACCAGTGACGTCCGGGACAACCAAGAGACCCAGTACTTC. Translated: CATSDVRDNQETQYF.

V and J are TRBV7-9 and TRBJ1-4; no firm D call. V was clipped by 2 bases and J by 5 bases, with 9 bases between them. Germline V gene data show CDR1 as SEHNR and CDR2 as FQNEAQ (reference sequence). CDR3 length: 14 amino acids. Here the CDR3 reads CASSLLSRNEKLFF. As DNA, the CDR3 is TGTGCCAGCAGCTTACTTTCCCGGAATGAAAAACTGTTTTTT.

The rearrangement joins TRBV11-2 to TRBJ1-3, with TRBD1 as a possible D gene (5 bases). The CDR3 consists of 14 residues. In germline, CDR1 is SGHAT, CDR2 FQNNGV. V was shortened by 4 bases and J by 3 bases, with 10 bases between the two germline ends. CDR3 nucleotide sequence: TGTGCCAGCAGCTACCAGGGATTTGGAAACACCATATATTTT. This gives the protein CASSYQGFGNTIYF.

This chain links TRBV19 with TRBJ1-4, with no clear D. CDR3 size: 14 residues. CDR1 is LNHDA, CDR2 SQIVND, per germline (reference sequence). Trimming stripped 9 bases from V and 8 bases from J, with 19 bases between. CDR3 in amino acids: CASTSGEPAEKLFF. The CDR3 DNA follows: TGTGCCAGCACTTCCGGGGAGCCGGCGGAAAAACTGTTTTTT.

J is TRBJ1-2 and V is TRBV5-6; weak D call: TRBD1 (6 bases). The V and J ends lost 4 bases and 2 bases respectively, with 9 bases between them. This CDR3 region has 13 residues. Germline loops: CDR1 SGHDT, CDR2 YYEEEE. The DNA of the CDR3 is TGTGCCAGCAGCGTCACAGGGAACTATGGCTACACCTTC. It codes for CASSVTGNYGYTF. Supplemented by reference TRBV5-6 and TRBJ1-2, the full variable domain reads DAGVTQSPTHLIKTRGQQVTLRCSPKSGHDTVSWYQQALGQGPQFIFQYYEEEERQRGNFPDRFSGHQFPNYSSELNVNALLLGDSALYLCASSVTGNYGYTFGSGTRLTVV.

The chain recombines TRBV11-2 with TRBJ2-3, with 9 bases fitting TRBD2. The CDR3 consists of 16 residues. The germline gives CDR1 SGHAT, CDR2 FQNNGV. V trimming: 1 base; J trimming: 5 bases; junction bases outside the gene matches: 7. The CDR3 spells CASSLGASGAGDTQYF. CDR3 nucleotide sequence: TGTGCCAGCAGCTTAGGGGCTAGCGGGGCGGGAGATACGCAGTATTTT.

This clone was observed a single time. This chain links TRBV5-1 with TRBJ1-1; 7 bases map to TRBD1. The ends lost 3 bases at V and 4 bases at J; junction bases unmatched: 6. CDR1 and CDR2 (germline): SGHRS, YFSETQ. The CDR3 sequence is 14 residues long. CDR3 in amino acids: CASSWKPGGTEAFF. The CDR3 bases are TGCGCCAGCAGCTGGAAACCAGGGGGCACTGAAGCTTTCTTT.